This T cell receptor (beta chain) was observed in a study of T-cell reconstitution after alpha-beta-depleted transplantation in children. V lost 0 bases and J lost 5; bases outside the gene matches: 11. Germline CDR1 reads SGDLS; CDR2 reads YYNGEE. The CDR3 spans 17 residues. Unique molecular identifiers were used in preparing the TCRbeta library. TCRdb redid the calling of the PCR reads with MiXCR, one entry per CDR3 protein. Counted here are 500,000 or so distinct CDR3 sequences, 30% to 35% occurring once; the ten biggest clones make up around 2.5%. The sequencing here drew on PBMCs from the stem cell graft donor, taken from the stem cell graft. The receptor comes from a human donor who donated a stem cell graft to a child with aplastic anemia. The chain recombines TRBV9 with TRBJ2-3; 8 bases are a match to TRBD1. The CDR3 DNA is TGTGCCAGCAGCGTAGATACCGGACAGGGTAGATTAGATACGCAGTATTTT. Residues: CASSVDTGQGRLDTQYF.